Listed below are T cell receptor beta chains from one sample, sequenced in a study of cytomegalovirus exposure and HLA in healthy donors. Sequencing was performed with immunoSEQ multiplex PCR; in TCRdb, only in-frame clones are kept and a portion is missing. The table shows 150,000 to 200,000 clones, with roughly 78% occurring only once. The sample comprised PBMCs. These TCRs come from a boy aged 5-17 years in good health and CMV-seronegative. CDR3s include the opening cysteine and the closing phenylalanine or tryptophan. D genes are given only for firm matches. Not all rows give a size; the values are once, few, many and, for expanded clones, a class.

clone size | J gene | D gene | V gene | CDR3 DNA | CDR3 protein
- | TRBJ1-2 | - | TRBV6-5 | TGTGCCAGCAGTCCACCGGGTCGTCGTAACTATGGCTACACCTTC | CASSPPGRRNYGYTF
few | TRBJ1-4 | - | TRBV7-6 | TGTGCCAGCAGCCGGACTCTAGACCGCGAAAAACTGTTTTTT | CASSRTLDREKLFF
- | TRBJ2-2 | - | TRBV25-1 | TGTGCCAGCAGAAGAGGTCGCGGGGAGCTGTTTTTT | CASRRGRGELFF
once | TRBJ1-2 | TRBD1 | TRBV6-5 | TGTGCCAGCAGCCGCGACAGGGGCGGTTATGGCTACACCTTC | CASSRDRGGYGYTF
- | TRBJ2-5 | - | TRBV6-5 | TGTGCCAGCAGTTGGGGGGGCGCAGAGACCCAGTACTTC | CASSWGGAETQYF
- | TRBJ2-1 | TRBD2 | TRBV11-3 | TGTGCCAGCAGCTCCTCGCCAAAGCGGGAGCATGAGCAGTTCTTC | CASSSSPKREHEQFF
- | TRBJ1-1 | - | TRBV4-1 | TGCGCCAGCAGCCAAGGTGGACAGTGGAACACTGAAGCTTTCTTT | CASSQGGQWNTEAFF
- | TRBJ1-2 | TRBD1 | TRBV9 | TGTGCCAGCAGCGACTCCCGGGACAGCCGAGCTAACTATGGCTACACCTTC | CASSDSRDSRANYGYTF
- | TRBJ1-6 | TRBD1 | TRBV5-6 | TGTGCCAGCAGCGCCGGGACAGCGCGACCCCTCCACTTT | CASSAGTARPLHF
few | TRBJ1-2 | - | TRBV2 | TGTGCCAGCGTGGAGGTCCCCGCAAACTATGGCTACACCTTC | CASVEVPANYGYTF
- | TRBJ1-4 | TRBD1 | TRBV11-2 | TGTGCCAGCAGCTTAGGACAGGGATGGACTAATGAAAAACTGTTTTTT | CASSLGQGWTNEKLFF
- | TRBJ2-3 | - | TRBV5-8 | TGTGCCAGCAGCTTGGGAGGCTTGGTATTCTCTAGCACAGATACGCAGTATTTT | CASSLGGLVFSSTDTQYF